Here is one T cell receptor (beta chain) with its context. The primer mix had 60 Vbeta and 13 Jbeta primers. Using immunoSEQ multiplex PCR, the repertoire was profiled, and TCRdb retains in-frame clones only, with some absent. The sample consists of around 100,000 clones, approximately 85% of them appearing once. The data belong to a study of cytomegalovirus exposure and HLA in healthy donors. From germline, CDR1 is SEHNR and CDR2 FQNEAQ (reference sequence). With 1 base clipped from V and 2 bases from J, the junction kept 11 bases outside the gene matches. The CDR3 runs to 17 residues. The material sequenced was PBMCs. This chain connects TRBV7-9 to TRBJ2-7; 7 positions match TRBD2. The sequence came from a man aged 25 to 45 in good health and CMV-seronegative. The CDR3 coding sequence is TGTGCCAGCAGCTTAGGTTTAATCCAGCGGGAAGCCTACGAGCAGTACTTC. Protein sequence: CASSLGLIQREAYEQYF.